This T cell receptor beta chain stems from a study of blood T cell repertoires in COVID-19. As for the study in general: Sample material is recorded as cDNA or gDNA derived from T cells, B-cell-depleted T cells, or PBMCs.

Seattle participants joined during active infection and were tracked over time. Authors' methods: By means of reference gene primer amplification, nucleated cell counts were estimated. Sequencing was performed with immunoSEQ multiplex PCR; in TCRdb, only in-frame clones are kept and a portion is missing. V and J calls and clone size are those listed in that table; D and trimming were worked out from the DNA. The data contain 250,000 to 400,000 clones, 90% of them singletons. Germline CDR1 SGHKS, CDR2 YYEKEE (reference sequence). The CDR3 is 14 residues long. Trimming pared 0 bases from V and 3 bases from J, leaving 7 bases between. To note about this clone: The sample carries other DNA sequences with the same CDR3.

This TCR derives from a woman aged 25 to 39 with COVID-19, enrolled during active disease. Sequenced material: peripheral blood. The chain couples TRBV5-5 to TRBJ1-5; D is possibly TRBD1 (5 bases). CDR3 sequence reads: CASSLGGFNQPQHF. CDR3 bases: TGTGCCAGCAGCTTGGGGGGCTTCAATCAGCCCCAGCATTTT.